This T cell receptor (beta chain) was captured by sequencing in a study of blood T cell repertoires in COVID-19 (dated by TCRdb to 2019 to 2021). Context from the whole study: Samples from collaborators originated in the United States, Italy and Spain and spanned both the acute and convalescent phases of COVID-19. The material from the prospective study consisted of cDNA or gDNA derived from T cells, B-cell-depleted T cells, or PBMCs. The dataset comprised deeply sampled blood TCRbeta repertoires from subjects exposed to, actively infected with, or recovered from COVID-19. The repertoires were made available in a free public database intended to serve as a resource for research on the immune response to SARS-CoV-2. Samples came from the ongoing ImmuneRACE study (first 160 participants) plus 1,254 subjects from 6 global collaborators. Sample metadata almost always included a de-identified subject ID, COVID-19 status, age in years and sex. HLA class I and class II types, where available, came from metadata supplied by the sample provider rather than from assay-based typing. Here is what the overall study found, with its caveats: The amount of clinical and demographic metadata varied by source and participant and was provided uncurated.

Enrolling through a virtual design, the prospective study's participants ranged in age from roughly 18 to 89 years and lived across 24 United States geographic areas. In the prospective study, cohorts were assigned on the basis of participant-reported clinical history obtained from a screening survey and a study questionnaire. ImmuneRACE Cohort 3 recovered participants were defined by two consecutive negative NP/OP PCR tests, healthcare professional clearance, or symptom resolution. Mobile phlebotomists in the prospective study collected whole blood, serum and a nasopharyngeal or oropharyngeal swab from every participant. Prospective study participants could optionally give additional blood draws and questionnaires over a roughly 2-month period. Blood samples from the prospective study were shipped frozen or at room temperature prior to DNA extraction. The immunoSEQ Assay, a bias-controlled multiplex PCR, was used to amplify TCRbeta CDR3 regions from genomic DNA. The authors' pipeline ran thus. The number of nucleated cells in each sample was estimated from the amplification of reference gene primers within the assay. Sequence reads were collapsed and filtered to measure the absolute abundance of every unique TCRbeta CDR3 rearrangement. For each sample, productive Simpson clonality was calculated as the square root of Simpson's diversity index across productive rearrangements. TCRdb stores this immuneACCESS table with in-frame sequences only. Part of the clones is absent; in the studies checked, under half of the shortfall reflects unresolved V genes, and no reason is known for the rest. From that table come the V and J calls and clone size; the DNA was used to work out D and trimming. The sample table shows 300,000 or so clones, and just over 85% are seen once. Around 9.3% of the sample comes from the top ten.

On this clone itself: The target of this receptor is not known. One base away there is no much larger clone; base qualities are not given.

The sequence was obtained from a woman younger than 30 who had recovered from COVID-19. The specimen sequenced was PBMCs or T cells enriched from blood (not recorded which).

The DNA is TGTGCCAGCAGCCAAGATTCCATTCGACAGTATAATTCACCCCTCCACTTT. This codes for CASSQDSIRQYNSPLHF. Recombination joined TRBV4-2 with TRBJ1-6; 5 matching bases give a weak D call of TRBD1. CDR1 and CDR2, per the germline V gene, are LGHNA and YNFKEQ. The CDR3 sequence holds 17 residues, the cysteine and phenylalanine included. Only the CDR3 part of the read is kept: 51 bases, read in frame from the first base. V is reduced by 0 bases and J by 4 bases, leaving a spacing of 13 bases between them.